The next 8 T cell receptor beta chains were all read from a single sample in a study of beta chain features in type 1 diabetes. Every bit of the isolated RNA underwent reverse transcription, so sequencing read expressed TCRB transcripts. Only in-frame clones appear in the TCRdb table, and some are missing; sequencing was by immunoSEQ multiplex PCR. Seen here are roughly 610,000 clones, 15% observed once, and the top ten hold more than 0.08%. The sequencing input was naive CD4+ T cells from blood. These receptors were obtained from a young man in good health.

The V gene is TRBV7-9, the J gene TRBJ2-2; 7 positions agree with TRBD1. With V trimmed by 4 bases and J by 5 bases, 7 bases remained unmatched. Looked up from germline, CDR1 is SEHNR and CDR2 is FQNEAQ (reference sequence). The CDR3 length is 15 residues. CDR3 sequence (DNA): TGTGCCAGCAGCTCGACAGGGTGGTGGACCGGGGAGCTGTTTTTT. This translates into CASSSTGWWTGELFF.

The chain couples TRBV21-1 to TRBJ2-2. TRBV21-1 is listed as a pseudogene. The CDR3 is 16 amino acids. The CDR3 spells CASSSAGLKNTGELFF. Here the CDR3 DNA reads TGTGCCAGCAGCAGCGCCGGGCTCAAGAACACCGGGGAGCTGTTTTTT.

The chain has TRBV7-9 and TRBJ1-3, with D unresolved. V dropped 2 bases and J dropped 0 bases, with 8 bases sitting between them. Looked up from germline, CDR1 is SEHNR and CDR2 is FQNEAQ (reference sequence). The CDR3 is 15 amino acids. CDR3 coding DNA: TGTGCCAGCAGCTTAAGGCAGAGCTCTGGAAACACCATATATTTT. It is translated as CASSLRQSSGNTIYF. The entire variable domain, with the rest obtained from reference TRBV7-9 and TRBJ1-3, is as follows: DTGVSQNPRHKITKRGQNVTFRCDPISEHNRLYWYRQTLGQGPEFLTYFQNEAQLEKSRLLSDRFSAERPKGSFSTLEIQRTEQGDSAMYLCASSLRQSSGNTIYFGEGSWLTVV.

The rearrangement joins TRBV14 to TRBJ1-3; D call uncertain. Germline lookup yields CDR1 SGHDN and CDR2 FVKESK. V was shortened by 0 bases and J by 4 bases, with 13 bases between the two germline ends. The CDR3 spans 16 residues. This chain's CDR3 is CASSQDWRTIGNTIYF. In nucleotides, the CDR3 is TGTGCCAGCAGCCAAGATTGGCGAACGATCGGAAACACCATATATTTT.

The J gene is TRBJ1-1, the V gene TRBV28, with 7 bases matching TRBD1. The germline V gene encodes CDR1 MDHEN and CDR2 SYDVKM. The CDR3 length is 15 residues. V was pared by 4 bases and J by 6 bases, with 11 bases of the junction left unmatched. CDR3 region: CASSYFRGGRAEAFF. The CDR3 DNA follows: TGTGCCAGCAGTTATTTCAGGGGGGGACGTGCTGAAGCTTTCTTT. Full variable domain (outside the CDR3, taken from reference TRBV28 and TRBJ1-1): DVKVTQSSRYLVKRTGEKVFLECVQDMDHENMFWYRQDPGLGLRLIYFSYDVKMKEKGDIPEGYSVSREKKERFSLILESASTNQTSMYLCASSYFRGGRAEAFFGQGTRLTVV.

The chain combines TRBV28 with TRBJ2-7; D ambiguous. Germline assignment: CDR1 MDHEN and CDR2 SYDVKM. The CDR3 has 13 amino acids. Trimming left V 5 bases short and J 2 bases short, with 10 bases between. CDR3 protein: CASSQQYAYEQYF. DNA of the CDR3: TGTGCCAGCAGTCAACAGTACGCCTACGAGCAGTACTTC.

The gene calls are TRBV7-9 and TRBJ1-2; TRBD1 might be the D (5 bases). The CDR3 covers 14 residues. Germline V gives CDR1 SEHNR, CDR2 FQNEAQ (reference sequence). Deletions cut 1 base from V and 7 bases from J, with 13 bases between. DNA of the CDR3: TGTGCCAGCAGCTTAGAAGGGACGGCTCGTGGCTACACCTTC. Its translation is CASSLEGTARGYTF.

This clone was counted only a few times. This rearrangement joins TRBV5-1 to TRBJ2-7, with 7 bases identical to TRBD1. The CDR3 spans 14 residues. Per germline, CDR1 SGHRS and CDR2 YFSETQ. V was pared by 3 bases and J by 1 base, with 4 bases of the junction left unmatched. CDR3 sequence reads: CASSWDSTSYEQYF. CDR3 sequence (DNA): TGCGCCAGCAGCTGGGACAGTACTTCCTACGAGCAGTACTTC.